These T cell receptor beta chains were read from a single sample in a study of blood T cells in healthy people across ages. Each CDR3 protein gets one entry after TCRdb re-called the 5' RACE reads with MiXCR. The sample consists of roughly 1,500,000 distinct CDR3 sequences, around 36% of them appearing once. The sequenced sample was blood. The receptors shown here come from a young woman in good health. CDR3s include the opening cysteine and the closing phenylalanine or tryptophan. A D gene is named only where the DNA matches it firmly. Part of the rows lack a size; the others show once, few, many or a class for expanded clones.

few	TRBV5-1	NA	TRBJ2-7	TGCGCCAGCAGCTTTAACGCCGGGACCCCCTACGAGCAGTACTTC	CASSFNAGTPYEQYF
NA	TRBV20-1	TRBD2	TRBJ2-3	TGCAGTGCTAGAGATTGGGGGGGGAGTCGGACAGATACGCAGTATTTT	CSARDWGGSRTDTQYF
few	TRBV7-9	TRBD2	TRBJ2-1	TGTGCCAGCAGCTTAGTTGCTAGCGGGAGAATGGGCAATGAGCAGTTCTTC	CASSLVASGRMGNEQFF
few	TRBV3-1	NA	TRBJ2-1	TGTGCCAGCAGCCAGTATGTGACAGAATACAATGAGCAGTTCTTC	CASSQYVTEYNEQFF
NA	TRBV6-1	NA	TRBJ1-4	TGTGCCACTCAACCGGGGTTGGGTAATGAAAAACTGTTTTTT	CATQPGLGNEKLFF
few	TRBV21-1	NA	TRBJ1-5	TGTGCCAGCAGCAAAGGGTTTTTCCGAATTATCCCCTTGCCCTCTCACAATCAGCCCCAGCATTTT	CASSKGFFRIIPLPSHNQPQHF
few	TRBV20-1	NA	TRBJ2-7	TGCAGTGCTAGAGAGTCGAACTACCCACTTAGCTCCTACGAGCAGTACTTC	CSARESNYPLSSYEQYF
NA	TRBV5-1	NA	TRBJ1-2	TGCGCCAGCAGCTTGAGTCAGATATATGGCTACACCTTC	CASSLSQIYGYTF
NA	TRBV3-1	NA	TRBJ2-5	TGTGCCAGCACCTTCCCGAGGAAATCTTACGAGACCCAGTACTTC	CASTFPRKSYETQYF
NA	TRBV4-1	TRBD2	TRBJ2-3	TGCGCCAGCAGCCAATTTCTCAGCGGGGGGGCCACAGATACGCAGTATTTT	CASSQFLSGGATDTQYF
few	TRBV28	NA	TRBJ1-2	TGTGCCAGCAGTTTATCCCGCGGGGCACAATGGGGCTACACCTTC	CASSLSRGAQWGYTF
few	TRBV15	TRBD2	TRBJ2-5	TGTGCCACCAGCAGAGAACTAGCGGGAGCTCAGAAGACCCAGTACTTC	CATSRELAGAQKTQYF
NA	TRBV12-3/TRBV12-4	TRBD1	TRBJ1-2	TGTGCCAGCAGTTCCCCAGGACAGGGTGCTAACTATGGCTACACCTTC	CASSSPGQGANYGYTF
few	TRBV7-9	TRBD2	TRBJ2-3	TGTGCCGGAACACTAGCGGGAGTCGTAGATACGCAGTATTTT	CAGTLAGVVDTQYF
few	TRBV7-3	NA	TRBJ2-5	TGTGCCAGCAGCGCACAGGGAGGAGAGACCCAGTACTTC	CASSAQGGETQYF
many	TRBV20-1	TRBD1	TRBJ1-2	TGCGCCTACAGGGGTCCTATGGAGGGCTACACCTTC	CAYRGPMEGYTF
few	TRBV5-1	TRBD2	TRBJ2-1	TGCGCCAGCAGCTCAAGGACTAGCAGCAATGAGCAGTTCTTC	CASSSRTSSNEQFF
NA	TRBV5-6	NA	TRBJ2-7	TGTGCCAGCAGTCAACAGGGGACTAACTACGAGCAGTACTTC	CASSQQGTNYEQYF
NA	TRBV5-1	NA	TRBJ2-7	TGCGCCAGCAGCTTGGGCGGGGCGGAGAGCTCCTACGAGCAGTACTTC	CASSLGGAESSYEQYF
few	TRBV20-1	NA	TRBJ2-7	TGCAGTGCTGCCCGGACTGGGAGTTTCGAGCAGTACTTC	CSAARTGSFEQYF
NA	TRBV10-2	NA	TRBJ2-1	TGCGCCAGCAGTGAGTGGCGCAATGAGCAGTTCTTC	CASSEWRNEQFF
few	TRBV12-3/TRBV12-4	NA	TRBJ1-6	TGTGCCAGCAGTTTAGACAGGGTCAGGTCACCCCTCCACTTT	CASSLDRVRSPLHF
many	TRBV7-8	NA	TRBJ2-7	TGTGCCAGCACCAAATGGGGGACGGGGCAGTACTTC	CASTKWGTGQYF
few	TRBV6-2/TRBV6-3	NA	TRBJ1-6	TGTGCCAGCAGTCGAGACACCCCTTATGGTTCACCCCTCCACTTT	CASSRDTPYGSPLHF
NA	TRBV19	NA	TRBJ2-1	TGTGCCAGTGCCCTTGAGGGACCGGAACCTAATGAGCAGTTCTTC	CASALEGPEPNEQFF
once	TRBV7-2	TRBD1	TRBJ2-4	TGTGCCAGCAGCCGGGCAGGGGGCTGGGAGCTGTACTTC	CASSRAGGWELYF
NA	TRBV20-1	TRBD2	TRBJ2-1	TGCAGTGCTGGAGCCTTTAGCGGGAGGTACAATGAGCAGTTCTTC	CSAGAFSGRYNEQFF
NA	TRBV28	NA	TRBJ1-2	TGTGCCAGTCTACTAAAGGACAGCCTTTATGGCTACACCTTC	CASLLKDSLYGYTF
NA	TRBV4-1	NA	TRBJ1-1	TGCGCCGGCAGCCAAGCAACGCTAGGAGATGAAGCTTTCTTT	CAGSQATLGDEAFF
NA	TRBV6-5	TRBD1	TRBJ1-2	TGTGCCAGCAGCCGTCCCGGGACAGGATCGGACGACTACACCTTC	CASSRPGTGSDDYTF
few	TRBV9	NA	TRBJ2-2	TGTGCCAGCAGCGTGGTCGGTTCCGGGGAGCTGTTTTTT	CASSVVGSGELFF
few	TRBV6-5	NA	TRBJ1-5	TGTGCCAGCAGTTCGGGGGTTCGCAATCAGCCCCAGCATTTT	CASSSGVRNQPQHF
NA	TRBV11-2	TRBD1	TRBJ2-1	TGTGCCAGCAGCTTCAGGGGGATCAATGAGCAGTTCTTC	CASSFRGINEQFF
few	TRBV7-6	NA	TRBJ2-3	TGTGCCAGCAGCCCGGTCGGAGGTGCAGATACGCAGTATTTT	CASSPVGGADTQYF
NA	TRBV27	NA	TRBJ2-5	TGTGCCAGCAGTTTAAGGTTCCCGTACCAAGAGACCCAGTACTTC	CASSLRFPYQETQYF
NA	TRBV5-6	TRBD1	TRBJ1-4	TGTGCCAGCAGCTCGGACAGGAGAAATGAAAAACTGTTTTTT	CASSSDRRNEKLFF
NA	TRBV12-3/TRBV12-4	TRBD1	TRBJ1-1	TGTGCCAGCAGCGACCCACCGGGACAGCCTCACACTGAAGCTTTCTTT	CASSDPPGQPHTEAFF
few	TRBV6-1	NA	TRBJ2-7	TGTGCCAGCAGTGAATCGATCAGGGGAACCCACGAGCAGTACTTC	CASSESIRGTHEQYF
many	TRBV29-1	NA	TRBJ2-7	TGCAGCGTTTACGGGACTGCAGCCTACGAGCAGTACTTC	CSVYGTAAYEQYF
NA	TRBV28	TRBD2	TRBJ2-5	TGTGCCAGCAGTCCCGGGGGGGGGAACCTTAAGACCCAGTACTTC	CASSPGGGNLKTQYF
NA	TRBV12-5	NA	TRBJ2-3	TGTGCTAGTGGTTTCCGGGACGAAAGCACAGATACGCAGTATTTT	CASGFRDESTDTQYF
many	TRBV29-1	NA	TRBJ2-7	TGCAGCGCCCTCGGCCATGTCGGCTACGAGCAGTACTTC	CSALGHVGYEQYF
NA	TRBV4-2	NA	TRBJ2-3	TGTGCCAGCAGCCAATCTTCTAAATCCTACCTCACAGATACGCAGTATTTT	CASSQSSKSYLTDTQYF
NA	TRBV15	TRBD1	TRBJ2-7	TGTGCCACCGGACAGGGAGCCGAGCAGTACTTC	CATGQGAEQYF
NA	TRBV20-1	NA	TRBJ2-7	TGCAGTGCGTCCGGGACTGGGGGTTCCTACGAGCAGTACTTC	CSASGTGGSYEQYF
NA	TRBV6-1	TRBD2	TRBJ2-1	TGTGCCAGCGGATTAGCGGGGGCTTTCAATGAGCAGTTCTTC	CASGLAGAFNEQFF
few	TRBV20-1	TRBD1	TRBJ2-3	TGCAGTGCCCCGGGACAGAACTTAGGCACAGATACGCAGTATTTT	CSAPGQNLGTDTQYF
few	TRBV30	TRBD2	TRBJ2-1	TGTGCCTGGAGTGATAACCGAGCGGGAGGGTCCTACAATGAGCAGTTCTTC	CAWSDNRAGGSYNEQFF
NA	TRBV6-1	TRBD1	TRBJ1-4	TGTGCCAGCAGTTTGGCCGGGACAGACGAAAAACTGTTTTTT	CASSLAGTDEKLFF
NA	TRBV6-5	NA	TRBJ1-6	TGTGCCAGCAGAGCTCGGACAGAAAATTCACCCCTCCACTTT	CASRARTENSPLHF
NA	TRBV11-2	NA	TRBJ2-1	TGTGCCAGCAGCTCAGGGCTCGGGGGACGATACAATGAGCAGTTCTTC	CASSSGLGGRYNEQFF